The T cell receptor beta chain described here comes from a study of blood T cell repertoires in COVID-19. Across the whole study: The cDNA or gDNA used as material had been derived from T cells, B-cell-depleted T cells, or PBMCs.

TCRdb keeps only in-frame clones here, not all; method: immunoSEQ multiplex PCR. The profile shows around 92,000 clones, roughly nine tenths of them singletons. The sequence derives from an elderly woman with active COVID-19. Material: peripheral blood.

The CDR3, as DNA: TGTGCCAGCTTGCCCGGGGACAGGGGTTATGGCTACACCTTC. It is translated as CASLPGDRGYGYTF. This chain links TRBV18 with TRBJ1-2; TRBD1 aligns across 10 bases. The CDR3 covers 14 residues. The germline gives CDR1 KGHSH, CDR2 LQKENI. V lost 7 bases and J lost 5; bases outside the gene matches: 7.